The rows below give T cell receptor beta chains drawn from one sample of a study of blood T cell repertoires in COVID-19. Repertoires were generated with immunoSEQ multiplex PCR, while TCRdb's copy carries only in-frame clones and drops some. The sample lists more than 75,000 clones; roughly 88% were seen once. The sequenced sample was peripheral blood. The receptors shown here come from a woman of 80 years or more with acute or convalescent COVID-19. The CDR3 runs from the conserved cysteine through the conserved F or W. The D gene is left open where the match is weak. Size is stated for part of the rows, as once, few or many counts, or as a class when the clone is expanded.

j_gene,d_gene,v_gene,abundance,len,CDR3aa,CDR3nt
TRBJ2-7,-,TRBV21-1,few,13,CASSRTGFHEQYF,TGTGCCAGCAGCAGGACAGGGTTCCACGAGCAGTACTTC
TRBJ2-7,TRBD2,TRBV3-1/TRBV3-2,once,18,CASSWGLAGVPRSYEQYF,TGTGCCAGCAGCTGGGGACTAGCGGGGGTCCCCCGCTCCTACGAGCAGTACTTC
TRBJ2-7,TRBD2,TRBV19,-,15,CASKLETAGTYEQYF,TGTGCCAGTAAATTGGAGACAGCGGGGACCTACGAGCAGTACTTC
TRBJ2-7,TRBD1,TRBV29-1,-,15,CSVLGTASSSYEQYF,TGCAGCGTGCTGGGGACAGCTTCGAGCTCCTACGAGCAGTACTTC
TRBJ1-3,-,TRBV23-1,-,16,CASSPTTGLAGNTIYF,TGCGCCAGCAGTCCGACCACAGGGTTAGCTGGAAACACCATATATTTT
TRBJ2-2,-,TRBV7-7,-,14,CASSLGAGTGELFF,TGTGCTAGCAGCTTAGGGGCGGGAACCGGGGAGCTGTTTTTT
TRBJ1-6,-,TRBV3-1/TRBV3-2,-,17,CASSHPAAGATGSPLHF,TGTGCCAGCAGCCATCCAGCCGCCGGAGCGACCGGGTCACCCCTCCACTTT
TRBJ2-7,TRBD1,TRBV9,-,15,CASSDGTGPAYEQYF,TGTGCCAGCAGCGACGGGACAGGCCCCGCCTACGAGCAGTACTTC
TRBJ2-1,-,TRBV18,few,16,CASSPRGPQSYNEQFF,TGTGCCAGCTCACCACGGGGCCCCCAATCCTACAATGAGCAGTTCTTC
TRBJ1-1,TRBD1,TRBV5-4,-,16,CASSKARDRVPTEAFF,TGTGCCAGCAGCAAAGCCCGGGACAGGGTCCCCACTGAAGCTTTCTTT
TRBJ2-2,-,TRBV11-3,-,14,CASSLGGDTGELFF,TGTGCCAGCAGCTTAGGGGGGGACACCGGGGAGCTGTTTTTT
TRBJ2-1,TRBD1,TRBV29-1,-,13,CSAWDRGNNEQFF,TGCAGCGCCTGGGACAGGGGTAACAATGAGCAGTTCTTC
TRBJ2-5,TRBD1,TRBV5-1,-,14,CASSFQGAEETQYF,TGCGCCAGCAGCTTCCAGGGGGCCGAAGAGACCCAGTACTTC
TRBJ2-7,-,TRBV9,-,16,CASSVASGSAAYEQYF,TGTGCCAGCAGCGTAGCATCAGGGTCGGCCGCCTACGAGCAGTACTTC
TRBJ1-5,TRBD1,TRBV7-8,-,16,CASSLEGQGESQPQHF,TGTGCCAGCAGCCTTGAGGGACAGGGCGAGAGTCAGCCCCAGCATTTT
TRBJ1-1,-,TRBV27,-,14,CASSLPGVNTEAFF,TGTGCCAGCAGTTTACCGGGGGTGAACACTGAAGCTTTCTTT
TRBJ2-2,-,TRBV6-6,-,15,CATEKRAGNTGELFF,TGTGCCACCGAGAAGAGGGCGGGTAACACCGGGGAGCTGTTTTTT